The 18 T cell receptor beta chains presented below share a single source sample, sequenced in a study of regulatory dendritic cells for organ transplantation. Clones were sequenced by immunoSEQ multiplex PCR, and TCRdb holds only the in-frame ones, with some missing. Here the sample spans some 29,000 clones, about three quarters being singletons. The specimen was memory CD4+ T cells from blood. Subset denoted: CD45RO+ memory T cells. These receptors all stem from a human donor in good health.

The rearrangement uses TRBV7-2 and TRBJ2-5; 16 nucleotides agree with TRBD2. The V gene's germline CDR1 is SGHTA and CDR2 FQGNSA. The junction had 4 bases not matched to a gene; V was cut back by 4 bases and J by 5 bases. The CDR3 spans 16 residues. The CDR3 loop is CASSSGLAGGFETQYF. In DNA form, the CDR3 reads TGTGCCAGCAGCTCGGGACTAGCGGGAGGGTTCGAGACCCAGTACTTC.

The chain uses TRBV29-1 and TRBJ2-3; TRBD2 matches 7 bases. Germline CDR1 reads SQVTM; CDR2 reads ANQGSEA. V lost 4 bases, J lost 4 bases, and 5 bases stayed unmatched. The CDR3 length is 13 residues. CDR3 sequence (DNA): TGCAGCGTTGCGGGAGGCTGGTCAGATACGCAGTATTTT. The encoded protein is CSVAGGWSDTQYF.

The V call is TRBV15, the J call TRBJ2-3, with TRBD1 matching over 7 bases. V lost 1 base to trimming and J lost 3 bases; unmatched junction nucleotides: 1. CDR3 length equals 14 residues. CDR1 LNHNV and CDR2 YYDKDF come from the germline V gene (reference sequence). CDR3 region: CATSRGQGTDTQYF. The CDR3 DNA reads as TGTGCCACCAGCAGAGGACAGGGAACAGATACGCAGTATTTT.

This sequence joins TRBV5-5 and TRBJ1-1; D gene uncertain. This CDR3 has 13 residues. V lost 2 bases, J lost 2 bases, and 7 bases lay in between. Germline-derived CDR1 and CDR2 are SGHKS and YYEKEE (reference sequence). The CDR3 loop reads CASSFDPNTEAFF. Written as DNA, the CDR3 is TGTGCCAGCAGCTTCGATCCCAACACTGAAGCTTTCTTT.

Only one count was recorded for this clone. As DNA, the CDR3 is TGTGCCAGCTCACCATCCGGGGGCGTCCCTGGTGAGGGGGCCAACGTCCTGACTTTC. Translating it yields CASSPSGGVPGEGANVLTF. The J gene is TRBJ2-6, the V gene TRBV18; perhaps D is TRBD1 or TRBD2 (6 bases each). V was trimmed by 2 bases and J by 4 bases, leaving 21 bases between them. The CDR3 covers 19 residues. CDR1 KGHSH and CDR2 LQKENI come from the germline V gene.

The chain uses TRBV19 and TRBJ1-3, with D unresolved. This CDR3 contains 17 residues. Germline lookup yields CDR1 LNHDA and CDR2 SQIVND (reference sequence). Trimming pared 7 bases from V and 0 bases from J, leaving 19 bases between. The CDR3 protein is CASINYAGQISGNTIYF. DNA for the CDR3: TGTGCCAGTATTAATTACGCCGGGCAGATCTCTGGAAACACCATATATTTT.

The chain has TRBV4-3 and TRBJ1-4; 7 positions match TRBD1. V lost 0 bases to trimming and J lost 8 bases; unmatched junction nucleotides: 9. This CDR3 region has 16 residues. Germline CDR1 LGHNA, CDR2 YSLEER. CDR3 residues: CASSQDVGSRGEKLFF. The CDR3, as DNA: TGCGCCAGCAGCCAAGATGTGGGCAGCAGGGGGGAAAAACTGTTTTTT.

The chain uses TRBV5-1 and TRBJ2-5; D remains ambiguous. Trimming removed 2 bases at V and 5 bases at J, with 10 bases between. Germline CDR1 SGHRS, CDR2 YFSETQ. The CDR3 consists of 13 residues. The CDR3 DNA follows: TGCGCCAGCAGCTTCGGACGAGAGGAGACCCAGTACTTC. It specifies CASSFGREETQYF. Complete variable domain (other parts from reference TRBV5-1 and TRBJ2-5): KAGVTQTPRYLIKTRGQQVTLSCSPISGHRSVSWYQQTPGQGLQFLFEYFSETQRNKGNFPGRFSGRQFSNSRSEMNVSTLELGDSALYLCASSFGREETQYFGPGTRLLVL.

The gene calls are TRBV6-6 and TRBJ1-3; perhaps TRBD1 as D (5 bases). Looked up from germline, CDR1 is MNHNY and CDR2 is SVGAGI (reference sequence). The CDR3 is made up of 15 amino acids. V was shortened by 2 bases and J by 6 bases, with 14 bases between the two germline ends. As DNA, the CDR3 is TGTGCCAGCAGTTACCCAGGGTCCGGCGAAAACACCATATATTTT. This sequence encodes CASSYPGSGENTIYF.

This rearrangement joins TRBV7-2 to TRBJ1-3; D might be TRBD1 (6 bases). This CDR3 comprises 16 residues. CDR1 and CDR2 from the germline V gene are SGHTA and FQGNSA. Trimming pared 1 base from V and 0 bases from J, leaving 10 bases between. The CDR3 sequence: CASSLDPGVSGNTIYF. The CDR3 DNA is TGTGCCAGCAGCTTAGACCCAGGGGTCTCTGGAAACACCATATATTTT.

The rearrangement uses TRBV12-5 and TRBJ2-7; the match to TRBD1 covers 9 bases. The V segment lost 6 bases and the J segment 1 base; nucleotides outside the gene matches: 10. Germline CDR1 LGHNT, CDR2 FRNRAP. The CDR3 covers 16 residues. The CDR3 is CASGVRRGTGSYEQYF. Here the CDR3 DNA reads TGTGCTAGTGGCGTGAGGCGGGGGACAGGGTCCTACGAGCAGTACTTC. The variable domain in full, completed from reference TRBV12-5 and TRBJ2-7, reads DARVTQTPRHKVTEMGQEVTMRCQPILGHNTVFWYRQTMMQGLELLAYFRNRAPLDDSGMPKDRFSAEMPDATLATLKIQPSEPRDSAVYFCASGVRRGTGSYEQYFGPGTRLTVT.

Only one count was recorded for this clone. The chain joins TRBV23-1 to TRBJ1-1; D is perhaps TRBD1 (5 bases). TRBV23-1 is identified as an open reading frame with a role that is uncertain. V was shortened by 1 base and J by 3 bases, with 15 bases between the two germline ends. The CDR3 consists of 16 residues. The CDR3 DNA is TGCGCCAGCAGTCAATTTAGGAGGGGCGCGTACACTGAAGCTTTCTTT. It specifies CASSQFRRGAYTEAFF.

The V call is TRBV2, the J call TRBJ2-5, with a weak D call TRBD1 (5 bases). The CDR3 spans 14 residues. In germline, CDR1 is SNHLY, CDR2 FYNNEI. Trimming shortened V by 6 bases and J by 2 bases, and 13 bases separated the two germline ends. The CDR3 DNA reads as TGTGCCAGCAGCGCCGACAGACAGCAAGAGACCCAGTACTTC. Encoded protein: CASSADRQQETQYF.

CDR3 residues: CATHAERTETQYF. CDR3 DNA sequence: TGTGCCACCCACGCCGAGCGGACGGAGACCCAGTACTTC. The gene calls are TRBV7-9 and TRBJ2-5, with a tentative D call TRBD2 (5 bases). CDR1 is SEHNR, CDR2 FQNEAQ, per germline (reference sequence). This CDR3 is built from 13 residues. The ends were cut back, 10 bases at V and 5 bases at J, with 17 bases in the middle.

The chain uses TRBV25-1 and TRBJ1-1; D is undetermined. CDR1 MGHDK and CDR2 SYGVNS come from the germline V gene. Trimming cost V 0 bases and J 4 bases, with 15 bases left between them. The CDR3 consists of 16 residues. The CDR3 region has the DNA TGTGCCAGCAGTGAATATAAGATTGAGATGGGCACTGAAGCTTTCTTT. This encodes CASSEYKIEMGTEAFF.

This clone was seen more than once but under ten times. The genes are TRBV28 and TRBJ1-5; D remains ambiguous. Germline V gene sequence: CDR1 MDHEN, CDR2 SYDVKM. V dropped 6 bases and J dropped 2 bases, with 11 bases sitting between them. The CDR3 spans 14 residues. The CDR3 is CASRGMIGNQPQHF. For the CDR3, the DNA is TGTGCCAGCAGGGGCATGATAGGCAATCAGCCCCAGCATTTT.

As DNA, the CDR3 is TGTGCCAGCAGTTCGGCCGGGACTAGCGGGATCGAGCAGTACTTC. This encodes CASSSAGTSGIEQYF. The V call is TRBV11-2, the J call TRBJ2-7, with TRBD2 matching over 13 bases. The CDR3 consists of 15 residues. J lost 6 bases, V lost 6 bases, and 8 bases had no gene match. The germline V gene has CDR1 SGHAT and CDR2 FQNNGV.

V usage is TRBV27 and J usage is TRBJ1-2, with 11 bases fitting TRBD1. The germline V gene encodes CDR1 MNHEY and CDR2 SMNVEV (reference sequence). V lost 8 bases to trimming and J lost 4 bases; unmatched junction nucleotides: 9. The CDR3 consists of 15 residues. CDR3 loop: CASSRGDRGTYGYTF. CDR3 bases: TGTGCCAGCTCCCGGGGGGACAGGGGGACCTATGGCTACACCTTC.